Sequencing of this T cell receptor (beta chain) was carried out in a study of vaccination effects on CD4 cells after COVID-19 (dated by TCRdb to the early 2020s). Regarding the study in general: Participants received two doses of either the BNT162b2 or the mRNA-1273 mRNA SARS-CoV-2 vaccine. Pre-vaccine samples were drawn from a couple of convalescent patients 16 days and one week before the first dose, at 142 and 148 days after COVID-19 diagnosis. SARS-CoV-2 spike-specific CD4+ TCR repertoires were compared before and after mRNA vaccination in COVID-19 convalescent patients and in infection-naive vaccine recipients. A total of 10 COVID-19 convalescent patients and several SARS-CoV-2-naive healthy vaccine recipients were included in the full study. Cultures from other donors in the study were sequenced with the Oncomine TCR Beta short-read assay on an Illumina iSeq 100.

What the study reported, not specific to this receptor: Only a small number of convalescent patients were included, and no early post-infection timepoints were available, which limited the study. At late post-vaccination timepoints, both infection-induced and vaccine-induced clones showed marked clonal contraction, consistent with waning T cell responses. Among convalescent patients, the spike-reactive repertoire after vaccination was made up mainly of new vaccine-induced clones that were largely distinct from the clones induced by infection.

About this clone: It has no known antigen specificity. It has no much larger one-base neighbor in the sample; base qualities were not kept.

The library came from the immunoSEQ multiplex PCR assay. TCR beta CDR3 sequencing was performed on DNA from the cultured, isolated CD4+ T cells. In the paper's pipeline: Non-productive TCR sequences were discarded, and reads were trimmed to the CDR3 region, with only CDR3s of 7 or more amino acids retained. Antigen-specific clonotypes were identified with the MANAFEST web app by comparing expansion in peptide wells against reference cultures. For clones to be considered positive, expansion at FDR<0.05 versus reference and all other wells, an odds ratio above 5, and a frequency above 0.1% in two replicate wells were required. Cross-reactive clonotypes were defined as significantly expanded in SARS-CoV-2 spike wells and in at least one common cold coronavirus spike condition. Using the stringdist R package, CDR3 similarity was measured by Levenshtein distance, and unrooted trees were constructed with ape in R 3.6.1. Sourced from immuneACCESS, this table was stored by TCRdb with only in-frame sequences that have V and J called. A share of the clones is absent; for the studies checked, an unresolved V gene accounts for under half, and the remainder has no known explanation. That table gives V, J and clone size, and the DNA gave D and trimming. The sample contains approximately 26,000 clones, approximately 62% of them found a single time. The leading ten clones occupy about 17% of the sample.

In the ViraFEST assay, PBMC were stimulated with viral peptide pools, and TCR sequencing was then used to find antigen-specific CD4+ T cell clonotypes based on their expansion. After around 11 days of culture, CD4+ T cells were isolated with the EasySep CD4+ T cell isolation kit. PCR-confirmed SARS-CoV-2 infection had occurred in convalescent patients between March and December 2020, before the Alpha, Beta and Delta variants emerged in the United States. Each well held 1.5 million to 2 million PBMC cultured in IMDM containing around 5.1% human AB serum, 8.5 to 10 IU/ml IL-2 and gentamicin, along with 8 to 10 ug/ml peptides. On days 3 and 7, half of the culture medium was replaced with fresh IL-2-containing medium. Unless noted otherwise, every peptide stimulation condition was cultured in triplicate wells. Using Ficoll-Paque Plus gradient centrifugation, PBMC were separated from whole blood and then either used fresh or cryopreserved at -140C. The overlapping peptide pools covered the spike proteins of SARS-CoV-2 as well as those of the common cold coronaviruses HCoV-NL63, HCoV-OC43 and HCoV-229E. Genomic DNA was extracted from cultured CD4+ T cells with the QIAamp micro DNA kit.

From a lookup of the germline V gene, CDR1 and CDR2 are MNHNS and SASEGT. V is clipped by 1 base and J by 5 bases, and the sequence between their germline boundaries is 9 bases long. From its cysteine to its phenylalanine, the CDR3 spans 14 amino acids. The kept DNA is CDR3 alone, 42 bases in frame from the first base. The sequence links TRBV6-1 to TRBJ1-5; the D gene assignment is ambiguous. Sequencing was performed on CD4+ T cells from PBMCs cultured with SARS-CoV-2 spike peptides, taken before COVID-19 vaccination. The cell subset or site label, as the study defines it: SARS-CoV-2 spike overlapping peptide pool stimulation. The sequence was collected from a human donor who had a prior SARS-CoV-2 infection. The CDR3 region: CASSEGRADQPQHF. The DNA sequence is TGTGCCAGCAGTGAAGGGAGGGCCGATCAGCCCCAGCATTTT.